This entry concerns a single T cell receptor (beta chain). Trimming pared 6 bases from V and 0 bases from J, leaving 5 bases between. This CDR3 has 13 residues. Germline CDR1 reads ENHRY; CDR2 reads SYGVKD. These data come from a study of blood T cells in healthy people across ages. The second PCR ran roughly 6 to 11 cycles with a sample-barcoded 5' primer and J-beta primers. Each CDR3 protein gets one entry after TCRdb re-called the 5' RACE reads with MiXCR. The sample records some 900,000 distinct CDR3 sequences, around 48% being singletons. The chain links TRBV10-3 to TRBJ1-4; D is ambiguous. The receptor comes from a young man in good health. Sample: blood. CDR3 region: CAISPATNEKLFF. As DNA, the CDR3 is TGTGCCATCAGCCCCGCAACTAATGAAAAACTGTTTTTT.